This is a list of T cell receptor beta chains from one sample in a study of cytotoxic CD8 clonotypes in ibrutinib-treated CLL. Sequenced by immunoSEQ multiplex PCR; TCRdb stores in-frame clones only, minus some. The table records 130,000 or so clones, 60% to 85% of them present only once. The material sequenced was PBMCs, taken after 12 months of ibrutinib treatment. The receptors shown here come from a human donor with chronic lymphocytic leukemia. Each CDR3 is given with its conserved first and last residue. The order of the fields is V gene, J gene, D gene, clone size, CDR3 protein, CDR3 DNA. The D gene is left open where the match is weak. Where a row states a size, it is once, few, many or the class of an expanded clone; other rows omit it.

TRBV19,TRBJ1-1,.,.,CASSNGRITEAFF,TGTGCCAGTAGTAATGGGCGCATCACTGAAGCTTTCTTT
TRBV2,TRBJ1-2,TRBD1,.,CATTGGRGYTF,TGTGCCACGACAGGGGGCCGTGGCTACACCTTC
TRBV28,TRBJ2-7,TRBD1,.,CASSSAGTEFYEQYF,TGTGCCAGCAGTTCCGCCGGGACAGAATTTTACGAGCAGTACTTC
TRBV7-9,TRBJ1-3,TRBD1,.,CASSLAQTGGPSGNTIYF,TGTGCCAGCAGCTTAGCGCAGACAGGGGGCCCCTCTGGAAACACCATATATTTT
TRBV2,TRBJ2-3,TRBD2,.,CASSEQGGSPDTQYF,TGTGCCAGCAGTGAGCAGGGAGGGTCCCCAGATACGCAGTATTTT
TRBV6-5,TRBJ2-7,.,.,CASSYSSQASSYEQYF,TGTGCCAGCAGTTACTCGAGCCAGGCAAGCTCCTACGAGCAGTACTTC
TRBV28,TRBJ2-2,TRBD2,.,CASSPPGLAGGFNTGELFF,TGTGCCAGCAGCCCCCCGGGACTAGCGGGGGGTTTCAACACCGGGGAGCTGTTTTTT
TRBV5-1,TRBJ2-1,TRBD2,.,CASSFSGGAGNEQFF,TGCGCCAGCAGCTTCAGCGGGGGGGCAGGGAATGAGCAGTTCTTC
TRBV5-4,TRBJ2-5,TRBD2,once,CASTTSGGIETQYF,TGTGCCAGCACCACTAGCGGGGGGATTGAGACCCAGTACTTC
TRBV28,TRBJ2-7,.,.,CASSLADPSYEQYF,TGTGCCAGCAGTTTGGCAGATCCCTCCTACGAGCAGTACTTC
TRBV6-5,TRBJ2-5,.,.,CASSDQDVQETQYF,TGTGCCAGCAGCGATCAGGACGTACAAGAGACCCAGTACTTC
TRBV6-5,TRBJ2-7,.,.,CASSYRQGGQLLEQYF,TGTGCCAGCAGTTATCGTCAAGGTGGACAGCTGTTAGAGCAGTACTTC
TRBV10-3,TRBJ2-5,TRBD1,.,CATGRGQNQETQYF,TGTGCCACCGGAAGGGGACAGAACCAAGAGACCCAGTACTTC
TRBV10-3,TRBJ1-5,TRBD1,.,CAIRGDSHQPQHF,TGTGCCATCAGGGGGGACAGTCATCAGCCCCAGCATTTT
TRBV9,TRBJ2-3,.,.,CASSLLTDTQYF,TGTGCCAGCAGCCTCCTCACAGATACGCAGTATTTT
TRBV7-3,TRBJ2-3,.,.,CASSRGGTDTQYF,TGTGCCAGCAGCAGAGGAGGCACAGATACGCAGTATTTT
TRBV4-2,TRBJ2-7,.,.,CASSQDTGGLLYEQYF,TGTGCCAGCAGCCAAGATACCGGGGGCCTACTCTACGAGCAGTACTTC
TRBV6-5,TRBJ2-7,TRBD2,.,CASEVTSGGYEQYF,TGTGCCAGTGAAGTGACTAGCGGGGGTTACGAGCAGTACTTC
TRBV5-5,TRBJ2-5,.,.,CASSLYGGSLETQYF,TGTGCCAGCAGCTTGTATGGAGGGTCTTTGGAGACCCAGTACTTC